A selection of T cell receptor beta chains follows, all from one sample in a study of long-term antiretroviral therapy in people with HIV. The table came from immunoSEQ multiplex PCR; TCRdb's copy has only in-frame clones and leaves some out. The sample gives about 28,000 clones, about 80% of which show up once; approximately 7.2% is in the top ten. Sequencing used unsorted PBMCs, obtained 0.3 years after starting antiretroviral therapy. Receptors were obtained from a man aged 35 to 55 with HIV. CDR3s include the opening cysteine and the closing phenylalanine or tryptophan. A D gene is named only where the DNA matches it firmly. Not all rows give a size; the values are once, few, many and, for expanded clones, a class.

cdr3_nt: TGTGCCAGCAGGCGCCGTAGGACAGGGAACACTGAAGCTTTCTTT; cdr3_aa: CASRRRRTGNTEAFF; j_call: TRBJ1-1; v_call: TRBV5-6; d_call: TRBD1; clone_size: -
cdr3_nt: TGTGCAAGTCGCTTAGCTGGGGAGTCTGGCGAAGAGACCCAGTACTTC; cdr3_aa: CASRLAGESGEETQYF; j_call: TRBJ2-5; v_call: TRBV12-2; d_call: -; clone_size: -
cdr3_nt: TGTGCCAGCAGTTTAGCTGTTGACACCCGAGGCTACACCTTC; cdr3_aa: CASSLAVDTRGYTF; j_call: TRBJ1-2; v_call: TRBV27; d_call: -; clone_size: few
cdr3_nt: TGTGCCAGCAGTGAGTGGGATAGCAATCAGCCCCAGCATTTT; cdr3_aa: CASSEWDSNQPQHF; j_call: TRBJ1-5; v_call: TRBV6-1; d_call: -; clone_size: -
cdr3_nt: TGCGCCAGCAGCCAAGTTTCTAGCGATCCACGGGATACGCAGTATTTT; cdr3_aa: CASSQVSSDPRDTQYF; j_call: TRBJ2-3; v_call: TRBV4-1; d_call: -; clone_size: -
cdr3_nt: TGTGCCATCGGGGGGAGCAGGCCTGGTGCACTCGAAGCTTTCTTT; cdr3_aa: CAIGGSRPGALEAFF; j_call: TRBJ1-1; v_call: TRBV10-3; d_call: -; clone_size: -
cdr3_nt: TGTGCCAGCTCACCTTCAGGGGCAGCTAATGAAAAACTGTTTTTT; cdr3_aa: CASSPSGAANEKLFF; j_call: TRBJ1-4; v_call: TRBV18; d_call: -; clone_size: -
cdr3_nt: TGTGCCAGCAGCGCGACGACAGGTGGGGTGACCCAGTACTTC; cdr3_aa: CASSATTGGVTQYF; j_call: TRBJ2-5; v_call: TRBV5-4; d_call: -; clone_size: few
cdr3_nt: TGTGCCAGCTCGGGGACTGCCTCGAAGACGAATGAGCAGTTCTTC; cdr3_aa: CASSGTASKTNEQFF; j_call: TRBJ2-1; v_call: TRBV6-5; d_call: -; clone_size: -
cdr3_nt: TGTGCCAGCAGTTCCCCCGGGACACCCTACGAGCAGTACTTC; cdr3_aa: CASSSPGTPYEQYF; j_call: TRBJ2-7; v_call: TRBV28; d_call: -; clone_size: -
cdr3_nt: TGCGCCAGCAGCTTGGCAAATGAGCAGTTCTTC; cdr3_aa: CASSLANEQFF; j_call: TRBJ2-1; v_call: TRBV5-1; d_call: -; clone_size: -
cdr3_nt: TGTGCCAGCTCAACCTCGCCTTTACTAGCGTCCGGGGAGCTGTTTTTT; cdr3_aa: CASSTSPLLASGELFF; j_call: TRBJ2-2; v_call: TRBV28; d_call: TRBD2; clone_size: -
cdr3_nt: TGTGCCAGCAGCTCCCGTCCTGGACTAAATCACTACGAGCAGTACTTC; cdr3_aa: CASSSRPGLNHYEQYF; j_call: TRBJ2-7; v_call: TRBV7-2; d_call: -; clone_size: -
cdr3_nt: TGCGCCAGCAGCCCAGGGACGGACACTGAAGCTTTCTTT; cdr3_aa: CASSPGTDTEAFF; j_call: TRBJ1-1; v_call: TRBV5-1; d_call: -; clone_size: few
cdr3_nt: TGTGCCAGCTCACCACCTAGGGGAACCAAAAACATTCAGTACTTC; cdr3_aa: CASSPPRGTKNIQYF; j_call: TRBJ2-4; v_call: TRBV18; d_call: -; clone_size: -
cdr3_nt: TGTGCCAGTAGTACCTGGACAGTCGCCGGGGAGCTGTTTTTT; cdr3_aa: CASSTWTVAGELFF; j_call: TRBJ2-2; v_call: TRBV19; d_call: -; clone_size: -
cdr3_nt: TGTGCCAGCAGCTGGGGGACAGGGCTAGGAGATACGCAGTATTTT; cdr3_aa: CASSWGTGLGDTQYF; j_call: TRBJ2-3; v_call: TRBV27; d_call: TRBD1; clone_size: -
cdr3_nt: TGTGCCAGCAGTCTAGGGGTTGGCTATGGCTACACCTTC; cdr3_aa: CASSLGVGYGYTF; j_call: TRBJ1-2; v_call: TRBV7-2; d_call: -; clone_size: -
cdr3_nt: TGTGCCAGCAGTTCGGACGCAAGAGAAGCTTTCTTT; cdr3_aa: CASSSDAREAFF; j_call: TRBJ1-1; v_call: TRBV2; d_call: -; clone_size: few
cdr3_nt: TGTGCCAGCAGTTACTTAGGCAGTCAAGAGACCCAGTACTTC; cdr3_aa: CASSYLGSQETQYF; j_call: TRBJ2-5; v_call: TRBV6-5; d_call: -; clone_size: -
cdr3_nt: TGCGCCAGCAGCTTGGCTAGCGGAGCCAAAAACATTCAGTACTTC; cdr3_aa: CASSLASGAKNIQYF; j_call: TRBJ2-4; v_call: TRBV5-1; d_call: TRBD2; clone_size: -
cdr3_nt: TGTGCCAGCAGGGGCGGGAGCACAGATACGCAGTATTTT; cdr3_aa: CASRGGSTDTQYF; j_call: TRBJ2-3; v_call: TRBV27; d_call: -; clone_size: -
cdr3_nt: TGTGCCAGCAGTTGCGCCCGGGACAGCACCTACAATGAGCAGTTCTTC; cdr3_aa: CASSCARDSTYNEQFF; j_call: TRBJ2-1; v_call: TRBV6-9; d_call: TRBD1; clone_size: -
cdr3_nt: TGTGCCAGCAGCCCTTACGGGACAGGGGGCCACGAGCAGTACTTC; cdr3_aa: CASSPYGTGGHEQYF; j_call: TRBJ2-7; v_call: TRBV9; d_call: TRBD1; clone_size: few
cdr3_nt: TGTGCCAGCATCCAAAGCAATCAGCCCCAGCATTTT; cdr3_aa: CASIQSNQPQHF; j_call: TRBJ1-5; v_call: TRBV28; d_call: -; clone_size: -
cdr3_nt: TGTGCCAGCAGTGGGACAGGGGGCAGGTACGAGCAGTACTTC; cdr3_aa: CASSGTGGRYEQYF; j_call: TRBJ2-7; v_call: TRBV2; d_call: TRBD1; clone_size: -
cdr3_nt: TGTGCCAGCAGGCCGACTAGCGGGGGCACAGATACGCAGTATTTT; cdr3_aa: CASRPTSGGTDTQYF; j_call: TRBJ2-3; v_call: TRBV2; d_call: TRBD2; clone_size: -
cdr3_nt: TGTGCCAGCAGCTTAAGGACGGCGGGGGGACTCGATACGCAGTATTTT; cdr3_aa: CASSLRTAGGLDTQYF; j_call: TRBJ2-3; v_call: TRBV7-6; d_call: TRBD2; clone_size: -
cdr3_nt: TGTGCCAGCAGTCCCTCTTACTACAATGAGCAGTTCTTC; cdr3_aa: CASSPSYYNEQFF; j_call: TRBJ2-1; v_call: TRBV27; d_call: -; clone_size: once
cdr3_nt: TGTGCCAGCAGCCTTCTCCTCCAAGAGACCCAGTACTTC; cdr3_aa: CASSLLLQETQYF; j_call: TRBJ2-5; v_call: TRBV7-6; d_call: -; clone_size: -
cdr3_nt: TGTGCCAGCAGCGTAGTGGGCGGGGGGAACACCGGGGAGCTGTTTTTT; cdr3_aa: CASSVVGGGNTGELFF; j_call: TRBJ2-2; v_call: TRBV9; d_call: TRBD2; clone_size: -
cdr3_nt: TGTGCCAGCACGACTAGTAGAACGCAGTATTTT; cdr3_aa: CASTTSRTQYF; j_call: TRBJ2-3; v_call: TRBV6-6; d_call: -; clone_size: -
cdr3_nt: TGTGCCAGCAGCGTAGCAGACAGTTTTAACTATGGCTACACCTTC; cdr3_aa: CASSVADSFNYGYTF; j_call: TRBJ1-2; v_call: TRBV9; d_call: -; clone_size: -
cdr3_nt: TGTGCCAGCAGTTTCGGCGGGGGGGACTACGAGCAGTACTTC; cdr3_aa: CASSFGGGDYEQYF; j_call: TRBJ2-7; v_call: TRBV28; d_call: TRBD2; clone_size: -
cdr3_nt: TGTGCCAGCGATGGGGCCGGCCACCCCGGGGAGACCCAGTACTTC; cdr3_aa: CASDGAGHPGETQYF; j_call: TRBJ2-5; v_call: TRBV28; d_call: -; clone_size: -
cdr3_nt: TGTGCCAGCAGTGACGGGTACCTAGCTTTCTTT; cdr3_aa: CASSDGYLAFF; j_call: TRBJ1-1; v_call: TRBV6-4; d_call: -; clone_size: -
cdr3_nt: TGTGCCAGCAGCCCTCGGGGGCCAGGGAGCACAGATACGCAGTATTTT; cdr3_aa: CASSPRGPGSTDTQYF; j_call: TRBJ2-3; v_call: TRBV7-9; d_call: -; clone_size: -
cdr3_nt: TGTGCCAGCAGCCCCTCGCCCAGGGGCCCCCCAGATACGCAGTATTTT; cdr3_aa: CASSPSPRGPPDTQYF; j_call: TRBJ2-3; v_call: TRBV11-3; d_call: -; clone_size: -
cdr3_nt: TGCGCCAGCAGCCAAGATCTGGGGACAGTTAATGAAAAACTGTTTTTT; cdr3_aa: CASSQDLGTVNEKLFF; j_call: TRBJ1-4; v_call: TRBV4-3; d_call: TRBD1; clone_size: once
cdr3_nt: TGCAGCGTTGAAGTAACAGGGATTTACGAGCAGTACTTC; cdr3_aa: CSVEVTGIYEQYF; j_call: TRBJ2-7; v_call: TRBV29-1; d_call: -; clone_size: -
cdr3_nt: TGCGCCAGCAGCTTGGGGACTAGCGGGTCGGACGAGCAGTACTTC; cdr3_aa: CASSLGTSGSDEQYF; j_call: TRBJ2-7; v_call: TRBV5-1; d_call: TRBD2; clone_size: -
cdr3_nt: TGTGCCAGTAGTTTCCCTCCGGGGGAGCAGTACTTC; cdr3_aa: CASSFPPGEQYF; j_call: TRBJ2-7; v_call: TRBV19; d_call: -; clone_size: few
cdr3_nt: TGTGCCAGCAGCCGCATTAGCGGGGGGCCGGCGGAGCAGTTCTTC; cdr3_aa: CASSRISGGPAEQFF; j_call: TRBJ2-1; v_call: TRBV4-2; d_call: TRBD2; clone_size: -
cdr3_nt: TGTGCCAGCTCACCGGACAGCTACGAGCAGTACTTC; cdr3_aa: CASSPDSYEQYF; j_call: TRBJ2-7; v_call: TRBV18; d_call: -; clone_size: -